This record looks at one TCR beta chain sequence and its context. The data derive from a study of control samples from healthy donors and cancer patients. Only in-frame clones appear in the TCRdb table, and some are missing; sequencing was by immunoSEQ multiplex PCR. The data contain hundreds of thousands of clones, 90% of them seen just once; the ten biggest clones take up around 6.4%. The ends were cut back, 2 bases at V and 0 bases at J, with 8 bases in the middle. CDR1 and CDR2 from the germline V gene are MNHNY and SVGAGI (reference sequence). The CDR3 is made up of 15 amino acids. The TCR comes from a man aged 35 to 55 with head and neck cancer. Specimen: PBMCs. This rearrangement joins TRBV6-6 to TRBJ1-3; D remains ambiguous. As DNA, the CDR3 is TGTGCCAGCAGTTACCTAGATTACTCTGGAAACACCATATATTTT. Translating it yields CASSYLDYSGNTIYF.